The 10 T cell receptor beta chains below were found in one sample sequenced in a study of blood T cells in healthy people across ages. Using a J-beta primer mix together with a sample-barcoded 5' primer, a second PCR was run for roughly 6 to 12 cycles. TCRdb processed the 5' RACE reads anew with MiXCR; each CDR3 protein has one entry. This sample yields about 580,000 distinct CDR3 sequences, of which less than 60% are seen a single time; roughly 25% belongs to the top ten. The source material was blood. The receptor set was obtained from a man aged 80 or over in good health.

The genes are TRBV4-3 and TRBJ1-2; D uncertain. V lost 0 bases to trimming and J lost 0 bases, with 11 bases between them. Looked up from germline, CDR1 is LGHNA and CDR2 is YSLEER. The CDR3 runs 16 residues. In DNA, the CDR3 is TGCGCCAGCAGCCAAGATAAGGGCACTGCTAACTATGGCTACACCTTC. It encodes CASSQDKGTANYGYTF.

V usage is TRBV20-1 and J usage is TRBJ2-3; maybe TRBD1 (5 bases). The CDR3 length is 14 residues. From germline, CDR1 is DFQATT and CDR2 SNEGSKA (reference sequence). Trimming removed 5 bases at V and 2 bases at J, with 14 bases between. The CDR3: CSAGGALYTDTQYF. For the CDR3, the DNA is TGCAGTGCTGGTGGGGCCCTTTACACAGATACGCAGTATTTT.

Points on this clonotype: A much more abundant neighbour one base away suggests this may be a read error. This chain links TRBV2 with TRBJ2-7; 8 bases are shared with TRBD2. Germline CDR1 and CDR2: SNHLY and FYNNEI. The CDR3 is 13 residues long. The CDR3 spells CVSRETSVYEQYF. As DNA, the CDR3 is TGTGTCAGCAGGGAGACTAGCGTCTACGAGCAGTACTTC. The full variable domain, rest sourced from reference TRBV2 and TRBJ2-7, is EPEVTQTPSHQVTQMGQEVILRCVPISNHLYFYWYRQILGQKVEFLVSFYNNEISEKSEIFDDQFSVERPDGSNFTLKIRSTKLEDSAMYFCVSRETSVYEQYFGPGTRLTVT.

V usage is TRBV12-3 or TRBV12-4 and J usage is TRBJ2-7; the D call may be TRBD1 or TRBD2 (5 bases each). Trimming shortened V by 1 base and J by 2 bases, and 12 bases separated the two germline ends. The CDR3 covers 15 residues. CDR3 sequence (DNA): TGTGCCAGCAGTTTAGGGGACGAGACTACCTACGAGCAGTACTTC. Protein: CASSLGDETTYEQYF.

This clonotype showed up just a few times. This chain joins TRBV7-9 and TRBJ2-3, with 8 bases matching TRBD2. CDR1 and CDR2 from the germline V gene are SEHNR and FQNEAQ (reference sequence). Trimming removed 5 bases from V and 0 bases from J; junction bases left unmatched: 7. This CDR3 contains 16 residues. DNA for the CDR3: TGTGCCAGCAGCCCACGACTAGCGCTAAGCACAGATACGCAGTATTTT. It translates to CASSPRLALSTDTQYF. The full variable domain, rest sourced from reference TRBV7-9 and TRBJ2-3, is DTGVSQNPRHKITKRGQNVTFRCDPISEHNRLYWYRQTLGQGPEFLTYFQNEAQLEKSRLLSDRFSAERPKGSFSTLEIQRTEQGDSAMYLCASSPRLALSTDTQYFGPGTRLTVL.

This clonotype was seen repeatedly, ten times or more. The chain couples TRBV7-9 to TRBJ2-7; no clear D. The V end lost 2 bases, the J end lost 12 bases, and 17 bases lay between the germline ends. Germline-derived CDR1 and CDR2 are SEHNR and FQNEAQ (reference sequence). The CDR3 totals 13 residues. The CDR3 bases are TGTGCCAGCAGCTTATCAATCCAGGCAGGCGCGTACTTC. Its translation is CASSLSIQAGAYF.

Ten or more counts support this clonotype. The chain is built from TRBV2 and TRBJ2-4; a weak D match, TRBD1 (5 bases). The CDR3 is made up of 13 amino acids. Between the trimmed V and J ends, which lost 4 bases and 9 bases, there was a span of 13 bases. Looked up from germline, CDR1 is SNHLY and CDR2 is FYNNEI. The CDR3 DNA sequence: TGTGCCAGCAGTGGACAGTCCTTCGGCATTCAGTACTTC. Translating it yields CASSGQSFGIQYF.

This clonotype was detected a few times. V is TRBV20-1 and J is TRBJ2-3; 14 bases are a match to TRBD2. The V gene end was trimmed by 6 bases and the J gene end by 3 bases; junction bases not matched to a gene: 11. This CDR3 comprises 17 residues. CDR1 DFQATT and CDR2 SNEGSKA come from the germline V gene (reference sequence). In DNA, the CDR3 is TGCAGTGCGGGACTAGCGGGGGCCTCTGTAGGTACAGATACGCAGTATTTT. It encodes CSAGLAGASVGTDTQYF.

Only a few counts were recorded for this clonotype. Written as DNA, the CDR3 is TGTGCCATCAGTGCTCTCGGGGGGGAGGCGGCAGATACGCAGTATTTT. Protein: CAISALGGEAADTQYF. The chain couples TRBV10-3 to TRBJ2-3; 8 positions agree with TRBD2. The CDR3 extends over 16 amino acids. In germline, CDR1 is ENHRY, CDR2 SYGVKD. Trimming took 4 bases from V and 4 from J; bases not matched to a gene: 10.

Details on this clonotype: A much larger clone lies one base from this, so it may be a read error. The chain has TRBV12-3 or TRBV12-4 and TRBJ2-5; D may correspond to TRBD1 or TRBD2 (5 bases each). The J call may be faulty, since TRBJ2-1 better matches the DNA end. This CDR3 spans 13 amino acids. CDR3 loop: CASSLGVQETQFF. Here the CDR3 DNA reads TGTGCCAGCAGTTTGGGGGTTCAAGAGACCCAGTTCTTC.